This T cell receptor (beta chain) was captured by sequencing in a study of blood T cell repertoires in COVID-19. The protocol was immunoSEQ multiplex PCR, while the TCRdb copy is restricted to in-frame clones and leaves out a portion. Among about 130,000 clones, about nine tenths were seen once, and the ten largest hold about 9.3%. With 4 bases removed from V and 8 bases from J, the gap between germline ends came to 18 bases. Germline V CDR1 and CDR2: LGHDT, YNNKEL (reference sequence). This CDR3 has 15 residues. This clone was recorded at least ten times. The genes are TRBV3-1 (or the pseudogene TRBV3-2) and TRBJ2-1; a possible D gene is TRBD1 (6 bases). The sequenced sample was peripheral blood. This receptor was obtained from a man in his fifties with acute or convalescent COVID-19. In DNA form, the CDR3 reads TGTGCCAGCAGCCCCACAGGGCAGGCACACGATGAGCAGTTCTTC. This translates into CASSPTGQAHDEQFF.